The entry below describes one T cell receptor beta chain. The antigen is not known. The data derive from a study of cytomegalovirus exposure and HLA in healthy donors. As for the study in general: Genetic ancestry analysis placed around four fifths of the approximately 390 donors that were genotyped in the Caucasian-associated cluster. Study conclusions and caveats: TCR beta chains associated with HLA were, in a later analysis, more clonally expanded than equally common others. About 90% or about 30% of the time was how often most TCR beta V segments were productive, according to an earlier analysis.

Each donor was healthy, and each was a bone marrow donor. Researchers ran the PCR with 60 Vbeta and 13 Jbeta primers. TCRdb's copy holds only in-frame clones and misses some; the assay was immunoSEQ multiplex PCR. The table records about 130,000 clones, roughly 74% of them present only once. The germline CDR1 and CDR2 sequences are KGHSH and LQKENI. V lost 1 base to trimming and J lost 3 bases, with 12 bases between them. The CDR3 totals 16 residues. The sequenced material came from PBMCs. The receptor was isolated from a woman aged 45-65 years in good health and CMV-seropositive. The gene calls are TRBV18 and TRBJ1-4; TRBD1 might be the D (5 bases). The CDR3 reads CASSPLSGGSNEKLFF. In DNA, the CDR3 is TGTGCCAGCTCACCACTGTCGGGGGGTTCTAATGAAAAACTGTTTTTT.